The following is a T cell receptor (beta chain) sequence with its context. These data belong to a study of blood T cell repertoires in COVID-19. Study summary: Spain, Italy and the United States supplied samples that represented acute and convalescent COVID-19. Sources were T cells, B-cell-depleted T cells, or PBMCs; the material itself was cDNA or gDNA.

Trimming left V 4 bases short and J 5 bases short, with 14 bases between. The CDR3 covers 14 residues. Germline assignment: CDR1 SEHNR and CDR2 FQNEAQ (reference sequence). In the study's own analysis: Amplifying reference gene primers gave estimates of nucleated cell counts. The assay was immunoSEQ multiplex PCR, and TCRdb's table has in-frame clones only and misses some. V and J calls plus clone size are reproduced from that table; the DNA served to infer D and trimming. The sample lists under 150,000 clones; roughly four fifths were seen once. The V call is TRBV7-9, the J call TRBJ2-5, with D unresolved. The clonotype was recovered from a human donor in a cohort sampled during active COVID-19. The sequenced material came from peripheral blood. This chain's CDR3 is CASSSWATLETQYF. CDR3 nucleotide sequence: TGTGCCAGCAGCTCCTGGGCTACCCTGGAGACCCAGTACTTC.